The present TCR beta chain was sequenced within a study of blood T cell repertoires in COVID-19. On the study more broadly: Material from acute and convalescent COVID-19 was sourced from the United States, Italy and Spain. PBMCs, B-cell-depleted T cells, or T cells provided the cDNA or gDNA that made up the material.

Unmatched junction bases numbered 22, after V lost 6 bases and J lost 9 bases. The CDR3 spans 19 residues. Germline CDR1 is MNHNY and CDR2 is SVGAGI (reference sequence). Libraries were prepared by immunoSEQ multiplex PCR; TCRdb keeps only in-frame clonotypes and omits some of them. In the table there are around 220,000 clones, 70% to 85% of which are singletons. Recruited during active infection, patients (from Seattle) were subsequently followed longitudinally. The sequenced sample was peripheral blood. The V and J genes are TRBV6-6 and TRBJ2-7; the match to TRBD2 covers 14 bases. This sequence originates from a woman aged 80 or over with COVID-19, enrolled during active disease. The CDR3 loop is CASSYISPNGLAGGAGQYF. CDR3 DNA: TGTGCCAGCAGCTACATCTCCCCTAACGGACTAGCGGGAGGAGCCGGGCAGTACTTC.